The 2 T cell receptor beta chains below were found in one sample sequenced in a study of CD8 T cells in ankylosing spondylitis. TCRdb fed the 5' RACE reads into MiXCR, producing one record per CDR3 protein. The sample lists 35,000 to 40,000 distinct CDR3 sequences, approximately 16% occurring once. The sample consisted of blood. The receptors originated from a male donor with ankylosing spondylitis or in good health (not recorded which).

V usage is TRBV5-1 and J usage is TRBJ2-7, with TRBD2 matching 7 bases. There are 16 residues in the CDR3. CDR1 and CDR2 from the germline V gene are SGHRS and YFSETQ. V lost 0 bases to trimming and J lost 7 bases; unmatched junction nucleotides: 13. Here the CDR3 DNA reads TGCGCCAGCAGCTTGGGTGGAATTCCCCTCGGGGGGGAGCAGTACGTC. It translates to CASSLGGIPLGGEQYV.

The V gene is TRBV7-2, the J gene TRBJ1-2; D remains ambiguous. Between the trimmed V and J ends, which lost 1 base and 5 bases, there was a span of 11 bases. CDR1 is SGHTA and CDR2 is FQGNSA in the germline V gene. This CDR3 is 14 amino acids long. CDR3 region: CASSLVPTRYGYTF. The CDR3 DNA sequence: TGTGCCAGCAGCTTAGTACCCACACGGTATGGCTACACCTTC.